This T cell receptor beta chain comes out of a study of CD8 T cells in ankylosing spondylitis (dated by TCRdb to the late 2010s). General notes on the study: T cell receptor beta repertoires were profiled in healthy donors and ankylosing spondylitis patients so that disease-linked TCR variants could be found. The full study cohort comprised approximately 23 ankylosing spondylitis patients and 110 or so healthy donors. Peripheral blood was sampled, and synovial fluid was additionally collected from ankylosing spondylitis patients.

The data were produced on an Illumina HiSeq 2500. TCR beta libraries were prepared by quantitative 5'-RACE with molecular barcodes. The authors processed their data as follows. A new computational method based on a probabilistic model of VDJ rearrangement was used to identify disease-linked TCR variants. The public reads were quality trimmed at Q25 with fastp and then assembled into clones with MiXCR by TCRdb, keeping productive beta chains. When rows share a CDR3 protein, they turn into one entry using the most common DNA and genes. The V and J calls were not made by the authors but by TCRdb's processing. The sample table holds a few hundred thousand distinct CDR3 sequences, of which over 9.5% were seen once. 6.5% to 7% of the sample lies in the top ten. Findings and caveats that apply to the study as a whole: The disease-linked clones showed a CD8+ phenotype and occurred at relatively low frequencies in peripheral blood. Blood from ankylosing spondylitis patients appeared to be characterized by a TCR beta motif made up of several highly homologous amino acid variants. Some motif variants had previously been reported in the synovial fluid and blood of reactive arthritis patients, which suggests shared mechanisms of disease initiation. The disease-linked clones were reported to be significantly enriched in matched synovial fluid samples from ankylosing spondylitis patients.

With regard to this clonotype: The antigen it binds to is not known. No quality values exist for individual bases; no much larger clone is one base distant.

The sequencing sample was made of blood, either unsorted or a sorted T cell fraction (not recorded which). This TCR was sampled from a male donor with ankylosing spondylitis.

The CDR3 region has the sequence CASSSRVITDTQYF. The DNA is as follows: TGTGCCAGCAGCTCTAGGGTGATCACAGATACGCAGTATTTT. The chain uses TRBV7-2 and TRBJ2-3; the D gene is unclear. CDR1 and CDR2 are drawn from the germline V gene: SGHTA, FQGNSA. The CDR3 runs 14 amino acids, cysteine and phenylalanine included. The sequence is cut down to CDR3 DNA, 42 bases in frame from base 1. The junction shows trimming of 4 bases on V and 2 bases on J, plus 10 bases between the germline ends.